A selection of T cell receptor beta chains follows, all from one sample in a study of Graves' ophthalmopathy and Graves' hyperthyroidism. TCRdb redid the calling of the multiplex PCR reads with MiXCR, one entry per CDR3 protein. Among about 480,000 distinct CDR3 sequences listed, roughly 14% were seen once. The specimen was blood. The receptor set was obtained from a young woman with Graves' ophthalmopathy. CDR3s include the opening cysteine and the closing phenylalanine or tryptophan. A D gene is named only where the DNA matches it firmly. Clone size is given for some rows only: seen once, a few or many times, or a class if the clone is expanded.

few	TRBV30	TRBJ2-7	NA	CAWEQGTYEQYF	TGTGCCTGGGAGCAGGGAACCTACGAGCAGTACTTC
many	TRBV28	TRBJ1-2	TRBD1	CASRGTAPFTDGTF	TGTGCCAGCAGAGGGACAGCCCCGTTTACGGACGGCACCTTC
many	TRBV5-6	TRBJ1-6	TRBD1	CASSHSGTELHF	TGTGCCAGCAGCCATTCCGGGACAGAACTCCACTTT
many	TRBV20-1	TRBJ2-4	NA	CSARSPRPGHIQYF	TGCAGTGCTAGATCTCCTCGACCGGGGCACATTCAGTACTTC
many	TRBV6-1	TRBJ1-5	NA	CASSPPINQPQHF	TGTGCCAGCAGTCCCCCGATCAATCAGCCCCAGCATTTT
many	TRBV20-1	TRBJ2-2	NA	CSARGTVTGELFF	TGCAGTGCTAGAGGGACAGTTACCGGGGAGCTGTTTTTT
many	TRBV20-1	TRBJ2-5	TRBD1	CSARTGWQETQYF	TGCAGTGCTAGGACAGGGTGGCAAGAGACCCAGTACTTC
many	TRBV2	TRBJ1-2	NA	CASFGGAEIRGYTF	TGTGCCAGCTTCGGAGGGGCAGAGATTCGTGGCTACACCTTC
many	TRBV12-3/TRBV12-4	TRBJ2-5	NA	CASSLSVKETQYF	TGTGCCAGCAGTTTAAGTGTAAAGGAGACCCAGTACTTC
NA	TRBV29-1	TRBJ1-1	NA	CSVAMKQALNTEAFF	TGCAGCGTTGCGATGAAACAGGCCCTGAACACTGAAGCTTTCTTT
many	TRBV7-2	TRBJ1-3	TRBD1	CASSSYRGSGNTIYF	TGTGCCAGCAGCTCCTACAGGGGAAGTGGAAACACCATATATTTT
many	TRBV12-3/TRBV12-4	TRBJ2-5	NA	CASSSLQIQETQYF	TGTGCCAGCAGTTCTCTGCAGATACAAGAGACCCAGTACTTC
NA	TRBV12-3/TRBV12-4	TRBJ2-5	NA	CASSIYTVVQETQYF	TGTGCCAGCAGCATTTACACTGTCGTCCAAGAGACCCAGTACTTC
NA	TRBV9	TRBJ1-3	NA	CASSVRSAGSGPGNTIYF	TGTGCCAGCAGCGTAAGGTCGGCAGGGAGTGGGCCTGGAAACACCATATATTTT
NA	TRBV20-1	TRBJ1-5	NA	CSASRGRGINQPQHF	TGCAGTGCTAGCCGGGGGCGGGGAATCAATCAGCCCCAGCATTTT
few	TRBV5-1	TRBJ2-4	TRBD2	CASSLTSGGDQNIQYF	TGCGCCAGCAGCTTGACTAGCGGGGGGGACCAAAACATTCAGTACTTC
many	TRBV5-1	TRBJ1-2	NA	CASSLSPEHPGGYTF	TGCGCCAGCAGCTTGTCCCCGGAGCACCCAGGGGGCTACACCTTC
many	TRBV24-1	TRBJ2-5	NA	CATSSGGQETQYF	TGTGCCACCAGCTCAGGAGGCCAAGAGACCCAGTACTTC
many	TRBV9	TRBJ2-4	NA	CASSGATGSNIQYF	TGTGCCAGCAGCGGGGCTACAGGTTCAAACATTCAGTACTTC
many	TRBV20-1	TRBJ2-2	NA	CSHRDLLTGELFF	TGCAGCCATAGGGACTTGCTCACCGGGGAGCTGTTTTTT
few	TRBV20-1	TRBJ2-4	NA	CSAREEGYKNIQYF	TGCAGTGCTAGAGAGGAGGGGTATAAAAACATTCAGTACTTC
many	TRBV7-9	TRBJ1-1	NA	CASRLETNTEAFF	TGTGCCAGCAGGCTCGAAACGAACACTGAAGCTTTCTTT
many	TRBV28	TRBJ2-2	NA	CAIKRGGRDTGELFF	TGTGCCATTAAAAGGGGAGGACGAGACACCGGGGAGCTGTTTTTT
many	TRBV9	TRBJ2-6	NA	CASSVGSSGANVLTF	TGTGCCAGCAGCGTAGGTTCCTCTGGGGCCAACGTCCTGACTTTC
many	TRBV13	TRBJ2-7	TRBD1	CASSLGGTGGYEQYF	TGTGCCAGCAGCTTAGGAGGGACAGGGGGATACGAGCAGTACTTC
many	TRBV12-3/TRBV12-4	TRBJ2-7	NA	CASGRGTGHYEQYF	TGTGCCAGCGGCCGAGGAACAGGACACTACGAGCAGTACTTC
many	TRBV7-9	TRBJ2-7	TRBD1	CASSTPDRDTYEQYF	TGTGCCAGCAGCACTCCGGACAGGGACACCTACGAGCAGTACTTC
many	TRBV2	TRBJ1-2	NA	CAREADRNYGYTF	TGTGCCAGGGAGGCAGACCGTAACTATGGCTACACCTTC
many	TRBV27	TRBJ1-5	TRBD1	CASSPRTGGKPQHF	TGTGCCAGCAGTCCTCGGACAGGGGGCAAGCCCCAGCATTTT
NA	TRBV4-3	TRBJ1-1	NA	CASSQDRDVTEAFF	TGCGCCAGCAGCCAAGACAGGGATGTCACTGAAGCTTTCTTT
many	TRBV2	TRBJ2-5	TRBD2	CASSRRTSQETQYF	TGTGCCAGCAGTCGCCGGACTAGTCAAGAGACCCAGTACTTC